Below, 8 T cell receptor beta chains from the same sample are listed, as sequenced in a study of blood T cell repertoires in COVID-19 (dated by TCRdb to 2020 to 2022). Library method: the immunoSEQ multiplex PCR assay. TCRdb mirrors the immuneACCESS table, restricted to in-frame sequences. Some clones are absent from its copies; in checked studies, under half trace to an unresolved V gene, and the reason for the others is unknown. The sample records 90,000 to 100,000 clones, around 80% of which are singletons. The ten largest clonotypes hold roughly a quarter of the sample. The sequencing sample was made of peripheral blood. The receptors shown here come from a man between 65 and 85 years old with acute or convalescent COVID-19.

This CDR3 is CASSYQDRSRQPQHF. CDR3 nucleotides: TGTGCCAGCAGTTACCAGGACAGGTCTCGTCAGCCCCAGCATTTT. This chain links TRBV6-2 or TRBV6-3 with TRBJ1-5; 7 bases match TRBD1. Unmatched junction bases numbered 7, after V lost 2 bases and J lost 6 bases. This CDR3 has 15 residues. Germline V CDR1 and CDR2: MNHEY, SVGEGT.

This clone was counted many times. The chain links TRBV27 to TRBJ2-3; D unclear. Between the trimmed V and J ends, which lost 6 bases and 2 bases, there was a span of 9 bases. Germline V gives CDR1 MNHEY, CDR2 SMNVEV (reference sequence). The CDR3 runs to 13 residues. CDR3 in amino acids: CASRPEYTDTQYF. Written as DNA, the CDR3 is TGTGCCAGCAGACCGGAGTACACAGATACGCAGTATTTT.

The rearrangement joins TRBV5-1 to TRBJ2-2; 7 bases map to TRBD2. The germline V gene has CDR1 SGHRS and CDR2 YFSETQ. The V gene end was trimmed by 5 bases and the J gene end by 0 bases; junction bases not matched to a gene: 4. CDR3 length equals 15 residues. As DNA, the CDR3 is TGCGCCAGCAGTGGGCTAGCGGCGAACACCGGGGAGCTGTTTTTT. Its protein product is CASSGLAANTGELFF. The full variable domain, with the rest looked up from reference TRBV5-1 and TRBJ2-2, is KAGVTQTPRYLIKTRGQQVTLSCSPISGHRSVSWYQQTPGQGLQFLFEYFSETQRNKGNFPGRFSGRQFSNSRSEMNVSTLELGDSALYLCASSGLAANTGELFFGEGSRLTVL.

This clone occurred a few times. V and J are TRBV2 and TRBJ1-1; 10 bases fit TRBD1. The CDR3 runs 13 residues. The V segment lost 7 bases and the J segment 5 bases; nucleotides outside the gene matches: 4. The germline V gene has CDR1 SNHLY and CDR2 FYNNEI. The CDR3 loop is CASMRTGGTEAFF. CDR3 DNA sequence: TGTGCCAGCATGAGGACAGGGGGGACTGAAGCTTTCTTT.

The rearrangement joins TRBV27 to TRBJ2-3, with D unresolved. The CDR3 runs 16 residues. CDR1 and CDR2 from the germline V gene are MNHEY and SMNVEV (reference sequence). Trimming took off 1 base at V and 2 bases at J, with 13 bases between the two ends. The CDR3 region has the DNA TGTGCCAGCAGTTTATTAGCCAGCCTCGCCACAGATACGCAGTATTTT. Translating gives CASSLLASLATDTQYF.

CDR3 region: CASSLGAAYLNTEAFF. Written as DNA, the CDR3 is TGCGCCAGCAGCTTGGGGGCCGCGTACCTGAACACTGAAGCTTTCTTT. This chain uses TRBV5-1 with TRBJ1-1; no clear D. The V and J ends lost 0 bases and 0 bases respectively, with 12 bases between them. Germline CDR1 reads SGHRS; CDR2 reads YFSETQ. The CDR3 runs to 16 residues.

Turning to this clone: Other DNA sequences of this sample code for an identical CDR3. The chain has TRBV2 and TRBJ2-7, with TRBD1 as a possible D gene (6 bases). From germline, CDR1 is SNHLY and CDR2 FYNNEI. V was trimmed by 4 bases and J by 3 bases, leaving 7 bases between them. The CDR3 length is 12 residues. Here the CDR3 reads CASSVRGYEQYF. For the CDR3, the DNA is TGTGCCAGCAGTGTCAGGGGCTACGAGCAGTACTTC. The full variable domain, with the rest looked up from reference TRBV2 and TRBJ2-7, is EPEVTQTPSHQVTQMGQEVILRCVPISNHLYFYWYRQILGQKVEFLVSFYNNEISEKSEIFDDQFSVERPDGSNFTLKIRSTKLEDSAMYFCASSVRGYEQYFGPGTRLTVT.

The chain couples TRBV7-6 to TRBJ2-2; D is uncertain. Germline V gene sequence: CDR1 SGHVS, CDR2 FNYEAQ. Trimming stripped 3 bases from V and 7 bases from J, with 9 bases between. CDR3 size: 13 residues. CDR3 protein: CASSLSGLGELFF. CDR3 nucleotides: TGTGCCAGCAGCTTGTCAGGTCTCGGGGAGCTGTTTTTT. The full variable domain, with the rest looked up from reference TRBV7-6 and TRBJ2-2, is GAGVSQSPRYKVTKRGQDVALRCDPISGHVSLYWYRQALGQGPEFLTYFNYEAQQDKSGLPNDRFSAERPEGSISTLTIQRTEQRDSAMYRCASSLSGLGELFFGEGSRLTVL.